The 11 T cell receptor beta chains given below trace back to one sample, sequenced in a study of blood T cells in healthy people across ages. It was with a sample-barcoded 5' primer and a J-beta primer mix that a second PCR of roughly 7 to 12 cycles was run. TCRdb ran MiXCR on the 5' RACE reads and lists one entry per CDR3 protein. Of about 930,000 distinct CDR3 sequences in the sample, roughly 29% are singletons; the top ten hold around 9.6%. In addition, the sample was reused for a study of T cells of mothers and their children.

The source material was blood. These receptors were taken from a woman aged 40 to 50 in good health.

This clonotype came up a few times. The gene calls are TRBV9 and TRBJ1-3; D is uncertain. Trimming pared 3 bases from V and 1 base from J, leaving 8 bases between. The germline V gene encodes CDR1 SGDLS and CDR2 YYNGEE. CDR3 length: 14 amino acids. The CDR3 here is CASSESGSGNTIYF. Here the CDR3 DNA reads TGTGCCAGCAGCGAATCGGGATCTGGAAACACCATATATTTT.

The J gene is TRBJ2-5, the V gene TRBV5-1, with D perhaps matching TRBD1 (6 bases). The J call may be wrong; the DNA end is better matched by TRBJ2-7. The CDR3 is made up of 15 amino acids. CDR1 SGHRS and CDR2 YFSETQ come from the germline V gene. In DNA form, the CDR3 reads TGCGCCAGCAGCTTCCAACAGGGATTAGGGTACGAGCAGTACTTC. Translating gives CASSFQQGLGYEQYF.

This clonotype came up many times. The chain joins TRBV7-3 to TRBJ1-2; 12 positions match TRBD1. V was pared by 5 bases and J by 8 bases, with 9 bases of the junction left unmatched. The CDR3 consists of 15 residues. The germline V gene encodes CDR1 SGHTA and CDR2 FQGTGA. The CDR3 nucleotides read TGTGCCAGCAGCCCAGCCGGGACAGGGGGCGAGGGCTACACCTTC. Its protein product is CASSPAGTGGEGYTF. The full variable domain, its missing parts supplied by reference TRBV7-3 and TRBJ1-2, is GAGVSQTPSNKVTEKGKYVELRCDPISGHTALYWYRQSLGQGPEFLIYFQGTGAADDSGLPNDRFFAVRPEGSVSTLKIQRTERGDSAVYLCASSPAGTGGEGYTFGSGTRLTVV.

The rearrangement uses TRBV7-2 and TRBJ1-5; D might be TRBD1 (6 bases). V was trimmed by 1 base and J by 4 bases, leaving 14 bases between them. This CDR3 spans 16 amino acids. The V gene's germline CDR1 is SGHTA and CDR2 FQGNSA. In DNA, the CDR3 is TGTGCCAGCAGCTTAGGAGGGGGACAAGGGAATCAGCCCCAGCATTTT. As protein: CASSLGGGQGNQPQHF.

This clonotype was recorded a few times. The chain employs TRBV7-3 and TRBJ2-5; 7 nucleotides match TRBD1. The CDR3 length is 18 residues. The J segment lost 1 base and the V segment lost 6 bases, leaving 17 bases of the junction unmatched. Germline CDR1 SGHTA, CDR2 FQGTGA. The CDR3 loop is CASSHDRDRRPIQETQYF. For the CDR3, the DNA is TGTGCCAGCAGTCATGATCGGGACAGAAGACCGATCCAAGAGACCCAGTACTTC.

This clonotype was seen ten or more times. The V and J genes are TRBV6-5 and TRBJ2-1, with D perhaps given as TRBD1 or TRBD2 (5 bases each). The V gene lost 0 bases and the J gene lost 9 bases, with 12 bases spanning the gap. CDR3 length: 14 amino acids. Germline V gene lookup returns CDR1 MNHEY and CDR2 SVGAGI. The CDR3 reads CASSYSGWGSEQFF. Here the CDR3 DNA reads TGTGCCAGCAGTTACTCGGGGTGGGGGAGTGAGCAGTTCTTC.

The chain recombines TRBV28 with TRBJ2-7; 7 bases fit TRBD1. The germline CDR1 and CDR2 sequences are MDHEN and SYDVKM. There are 13 residues in the CDR3. V was clipped by 6 bases and J by 5 bases; unmatched bases: 7. The CDR3 nucleotides read TGTGCCAGCAGGTTGACAGGGTGGAACGAGCAGTACTTC. It translates to CASRLTGWNEQYF.

The table lists this clonotype with many counts. This chain joins TRBV12-3 or TRBV12-4 and TRBJ2-5, with 10 bases lining up with TRBD2. CDR3 length: 16 amino acids. The J segment lost 2 bases and the V segment lost 3 bases, leaving 6 bases of the junction unmatched. The CDR3 DNA sequence: TGTGCCAGCAGTTTCATAGCGGGGGGCCTTCAAGAGACCCAGTACTTC. Amino acid sequence: CASSFIAGGLQETQYF.

The chain is built from TRBV11-1 and TRBJ2-7; 7 positions match TRBD1. Trimming took 5 bases from V and 1 from J; bases not matched to a gene: 8. The CDR3 has 15 amino acids. The V gene's germline CDR1 is SGHAT and CDR2 FQDESV (reference sequence). CDR3 loop: CASSPPGQQSYEQYF. The DNA for the CDR3 is TGTGCCAGCAGCCCGCCGGGACAGCAATCCTACGAGCAGTACTTC.

As to this clonotype: Given a much more abundant clone one base away, this may be a read error. This sequence joins TRBV28 and TRBJ2-5, with D possibly matching TRBD1 (6 bases). This CDR3 contains 13 residues. Germline V lookup: CDR1 MDHEN, CDR2 SYDVKM. V lost 6 bases, J lost 5 bases, and 13 bases lay in between. The CDR3 DNA sequence: TGTGCCAGCAGGCCCACTAGGGGGGAGACCCAGTACTTC. Encoded protein: CASRPTRGETQYF. Full variable domain (outside the CDR3, taken from reference TRBV28 and TRBJ2-5): DVKVTQSSRYLVKRTGEKVFLECVQDMDHENMFWYRQDPGLGLRLIYFSYDVKMKEKGDIPEGYSVSREKKERFSLILESASTNQTSMYLCASRPTRGETQYFGPGTRLLVL.

CDR3 DNA: TGTGCCAGCAGTTACAGGGCACGGAACTACGAGCAGTACTTC. This translates into CASSYRARNYEQYF. The chain employs TRBV6-5 and TRBJ2-7, with no clear D. The CDR3 has 14 amino acids. Germline V gene sequence: CDR1 MNHEY, CDR2 SVGAGI. The V end was cut by 2 bases, the J end by 3 bases, with 11 bases between.